This T cell receptor beta chain is from a study of T cells in Graves' hyperthyroidism and ophthalmopathy. Study-wide findings and caveats: Ophthalmopathy was separated from stable hyperthyroidism by a 13 V-J model. Blood also showed most of the thyroid clonotypes that were expanded above 0.001. The model made its ophthalmopathy prediction, and onset followed a median around 6.9 months later.

As to this clonotype: Its matching antigen is unknown.

This CDR3 contains 16 residues. Germline V gene data show CDR1 as WNHNN and CDR2 as SYGVQD (reference sequence). Trimming removed 2 bases from V and 0 bases from J, with 11 bases in between. Diagnostic decisions used clinical symptoms, serum thyroxine and TRAb, thyroid ultrasound and orbital computed tomography. Amplified TCR beta CDR3 regions came from RNA transcripts. Carried out on the TCR CDR3, a first-round RT-PCR used the HTBI primer set. TCRdb processed the multiplex PCR reads anew with MiXCR; each CDR3 protein has one entry. Of approximately 640,000 distinct CDR3 sequences detected, just under 45% appear once; the ten largest clones hold under 8%.

The chain uses TRBV10-1 and TRBJ1-3; D remains unclear. Sequenced: peripheral blood or thyroid tissue (not recorded which). This TCR was recovered from an adult man with Graves' disease, either hyperthyroidism or ophthalmopathy (not recorded which). CDR3 nucleotide sequence: TGCGCCAGCAGTGAGGGCAGGACGAGCTCTGGAAACACCATATATTTT. Residues: CASSEGRTSSGNTIYF.